This TCR beta chain was sequenced in a study of T cell clonotyping in hematopoietic cell transplantation. Germline CDR1 and CDR2: SNHLY and FYNNEI. Trimming removed 0 bases from V and 2 bases from J, with 14 bases in between. The CDR3 totals 16 residues. Note on this clone: The antigen is undetermined.

The assay was immunoSEQ multiplex PCR, and TCRdb's table has in-frame clones only and misses some. The sample contains 35,000 to 45,000 clones, about 93% of which appear only once. Whole-study findings and limits: Cells were unsorted, so CD4 and CD8 contributions were not separated. Few recipient clonotypes overlapped donors; over 97% were de novo at given depth.

The sequencing sample was made of peripheral blood mononuclear cells. The sequence was obtained from a woman between 45 and 65 years old in good health. Some clones in this sample may be carry-over from other donors' samples. The chain couples TRBV2 to TRBJ2-7; tentatively, D is TRBD2 (6 bases). Written as DNA, the CDR3 is TGTGCCAGCAGTGAAGCGTTGGCTAGCGAGACCTACGAGCAGTACTTC. This encodes CASSEALASETYEQYF.